This T cell receptor beta chain was retrieved from a study of cytomegalovirus exposure and HLA in healthy donors. Use of 60 Vbeta and 13 Jbeta primers characterized the PCR. Sequencing used immunoSEQ multiplex PCR; TCRdb keeps in-frame clones, though not all of them. The sample carries roughly 150,000 clones, over 70% recorded once. The CDR3 has 15 residues. From germline, CDR1 is LGHNA and CDR2 YNFKEQ. Trimming left V 1 base short and J 6 bases short, with 15 bases between. General observations from the study: Sequencing likely caused a cluster of highly shared sequence variants. Later analysis showed TCR association rates varying by HLA locus, highest for DRB1 and lowest for HLA-C.

Comment on this clone: Its specificity is unknown.

The sample was PBMCs. The TCR sequence derives from a woman between 18 and 30 years old in good health and CMV-seronegative. This chain links TRBV4-2 with TRBJ1-2; D gene unclear. In DNA, the CDR3 is TGTGCCAGCAGCCAAGGAGGCAGAGGAATGGATGGCTACACCTTC. Translated: CASSQGGRGMDGYTF.